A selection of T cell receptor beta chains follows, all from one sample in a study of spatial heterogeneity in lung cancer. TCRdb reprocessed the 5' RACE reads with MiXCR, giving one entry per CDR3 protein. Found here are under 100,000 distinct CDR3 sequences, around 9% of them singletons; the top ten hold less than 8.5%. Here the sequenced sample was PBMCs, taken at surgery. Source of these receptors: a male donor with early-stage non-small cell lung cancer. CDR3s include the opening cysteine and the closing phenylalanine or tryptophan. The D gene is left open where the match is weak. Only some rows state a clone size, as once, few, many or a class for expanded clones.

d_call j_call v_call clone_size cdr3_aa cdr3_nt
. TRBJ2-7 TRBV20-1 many CSAREQIYEQYF TGCAGTGCTAGAGAACAGATCTACGAGCAGTACTTC
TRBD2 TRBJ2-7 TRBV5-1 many CASSWGLADSYEQYF TGCGCCAGCAGCTGGGGACTAGCGGACTCCTACGAGCAGTACTTC
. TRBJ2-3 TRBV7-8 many CASSSKGLEEYF TGTGCCAGCAGCTCCAAGGGGCTCGAGGAGTATTTT
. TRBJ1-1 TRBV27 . CASSWYGNTEAFF TGTGCCAGCAGTTGGTATGGGAACACTGAAGCTTTCTTT
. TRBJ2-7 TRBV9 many CASSPSPGTPGEQYF TGTGCCAGCAGCCCCTCTCCGGGGACCCCCGGAGAGCAGTACTTC
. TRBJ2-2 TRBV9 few CASSVADRGRLTGELFF TGTGCCAGCAGCGTAGCCGACCGGGGGCGGCTAACCGGGGAGCTGTTTTTT
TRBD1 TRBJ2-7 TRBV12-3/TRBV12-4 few CASSFKTGSEQYF TGTGCCAGCAGTTTCAAGACAGGGAGTGAGCAGTACTTC
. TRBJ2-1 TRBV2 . CASSVSEQFF TGTGCCAGCAGTGTCAGTGAGCAGTTCTTC
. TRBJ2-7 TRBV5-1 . CASRGEVQTYEQYF TGCGCCAGCAGAGGGGAAGTACAAACCTACGAGCAGTACTTC
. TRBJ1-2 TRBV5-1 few CASSLDSQNYGYTF TGCGCCAGCAGCCTAGACAGCCAAAACTATGGCTACACCTTC
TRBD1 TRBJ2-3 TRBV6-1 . CASSVRQGGTDTQYF TGTGCCAGCAGTGTACGACAGGGAGGCACAGATACGCAGTATTTT
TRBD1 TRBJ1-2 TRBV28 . CASCPPQGDRIYGYTF TGTGCCAGCTGTCCTCCCCAGGGGGACAGGATCTATGGCTACACCTTC
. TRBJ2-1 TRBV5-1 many CASSLQPRANEQFF TGCGCCAGCAGCTTACAACCTCGGGCCAATGAGCAGTTCTTC
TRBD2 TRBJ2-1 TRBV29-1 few CSVRLAETMTQFF TGCAGCGTAAGACTAGCGGAGACAATGACGCAGTTCTTC
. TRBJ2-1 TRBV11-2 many CASSRDSSYNEQFF TGTGCCAGCAGTCGTGACAGCTCCTACAATGAGCAGTTCTTC
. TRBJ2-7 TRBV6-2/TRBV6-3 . CASSETYEQYF TGTGCCAGCAGCGAGACCTACGAGCAGTACTTC
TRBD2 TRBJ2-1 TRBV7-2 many CASSPGLAGGHEQFF TGTGCCAGCAGCCCCGGACTAGCGGGGGGGCATGAGCAGTTCTTC
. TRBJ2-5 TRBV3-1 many CASSQDWASGSQNF .
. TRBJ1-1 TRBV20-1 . CSARKGGGTEAFF TGCAGTGCTAGAAAGGGGGGAGGCACTGAAGCTTTCTTT
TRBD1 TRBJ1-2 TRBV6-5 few CASQGTGAYYGYTF TGTGCCAGCCAGGGGACAGGGGCCTACTATGGCTACACCTTC
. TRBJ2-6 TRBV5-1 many CASSTPGSGANVLTF TGCGCCAGCAGTACTCCCGGCTCTGGGGCCAACGTCCTGACTTTC
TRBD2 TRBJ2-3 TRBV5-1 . CASSLSPSSGGGDTQYF TGCGCCAGCAGCTTGAGTCCCTCTAGCGGGGGTGGAGATACGCAGTATTTT